This TCR beta chain was captured by sequencing in a study of T-cell memory formation after mild COVID-19. Study-wide background: The study found TCR clusters largely donor specific.

Each CDR3 protein gets one entry after TCRdb re-called the 5' RACE reads with MiXCR. The sample holds some 330,000 distinct CDR3 sequences, roughly 20% seen once. Study outcomes and limitations: Contracting CD4+ clones were located mainly in CM and EM, and CD8+ clones in EMRA.

A remark on this clonotype: Its matching antigen is unknown.

Germline lookup yields CDR1 LGHDT and CDR2 YNNKEL (reference sequence). V trimming: 5 bases; J trimming: 0 bases; junction bases outside the gene matches: 12. The CDR3 extends over 18 amino acids. This clonotype originated in an adult woman who had mild COVID-19 (a few samples of this study predate the infection). Cell type and time point are not known. The rearrangement joins TRBV3-1 to TRBJ2-4; 8 nucleotides match TRBD2. The sequencing input was PBMCs or a T cell subset sorted from them (not recorded which). CDR3 in amino acids: CASSDLRGGPLAKNIQYF. In DNA form, the CDR3 reads TGTGCCAGCAGCGACCTCCGGGGGGGACCTCTAGCCAAAAACATTCAGTACTTC.